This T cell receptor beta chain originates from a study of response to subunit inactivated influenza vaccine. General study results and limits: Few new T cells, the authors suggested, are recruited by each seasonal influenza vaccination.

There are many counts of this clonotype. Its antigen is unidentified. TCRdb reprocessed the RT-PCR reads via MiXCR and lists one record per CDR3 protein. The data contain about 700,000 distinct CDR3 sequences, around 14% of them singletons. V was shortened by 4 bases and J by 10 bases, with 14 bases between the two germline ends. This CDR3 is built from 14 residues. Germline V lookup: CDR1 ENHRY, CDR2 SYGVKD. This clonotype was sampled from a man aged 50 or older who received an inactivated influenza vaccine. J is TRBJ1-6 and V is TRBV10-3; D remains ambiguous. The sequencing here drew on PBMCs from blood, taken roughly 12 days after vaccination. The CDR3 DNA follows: TGTGCCATCAGTGTAGGAGGGATGGGATCACCCCTCCACTTT. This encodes CAISVGGMGSPLHF.